This T cell receptor (beta chain) stems from a study of T cells in localized non-small cell lung cancer. Trimming removed 4 bases from V and 1 base from J; junction bases left unmatched: 4. Germline CDR1 SGHNT, CDR2 YYREEE (reference sequence). This CDR3 spans 15 amino acids. Clones were read by immunoSEQ multiplex PCR, and TCRdb kept only the in-frame ones, dropping some. The table includes around 69,000 clones, 85% to 90% detected once. Study-wide points: Detection in adjacent lung was observed for a median around 50 of the top 100 tumor clones. Sequencing, confined to only one tumor region, leaves heterogeneity possible. Among the tissues sampled, uninvolved adjacent lung had the highest T cell clonality, above tumor.

As regards this clone: As yet, its antigen is unknown.

Sequencing used peripheral blood, obtained before any cancer treatment. The sequence came from a woman between 35 and 70 years old with stage I lung adenocarcinoma. V and J are TRBV5-4 and TRBJ2-2, with 7 bases matching TRBD2. The CDR3 spells CASSVGGMNTGELFF. CDR3 bases: TGTGCCAGCAGCGTGGGGGGGATGAACACCGGGGAGCTGTTTTTT. Together with reference TRBV5-4 and TRBJ2-2, the CDR3 gives the full variable domain: ETGVTQSPTHLIKTRGQQVTLRCSSQSGHNTVSWYQQALGQGPQFIFQYYREEENGRGNFPPRFSGLQFPNYSSELNVNALELDDSALYLCASSVGGMNTGELFFGEGSRLTVL.